This TCR beta chain is drawn from a study of T cell changes during pregnancy in multiple sclerosis. Sequencing used immunoSEQ multiplex PCR; TCRdb keeps in-frame clones, though not all of them. Of about 69,000 clones listed, 90% to 95% are singletons. There are 13 residues in the CDR3. The germline CDR1 and CDR2 sequences are SQVTM and ANQGSEA. The V end was cut by 0 bases, the J end by 9 bases, with 13 bases between. The chain recombines TRBV29-1 with TRBJ2-3; D is possibly TRBD2 (5 bases). This receptor was obtained from a female donor in good health, enrolled as a control in a pregnancy study. The sample was CD4+ T cells from peripheral blood mononuclear cells, taken in the third trimester of pregnancy. Here the CDR3 reads CSVEEGRRGTQYF. The CDR3 DNA reads TGCAGCGTTGAAGAAGGGCGTCGGGGAACGCAGTATTTT.